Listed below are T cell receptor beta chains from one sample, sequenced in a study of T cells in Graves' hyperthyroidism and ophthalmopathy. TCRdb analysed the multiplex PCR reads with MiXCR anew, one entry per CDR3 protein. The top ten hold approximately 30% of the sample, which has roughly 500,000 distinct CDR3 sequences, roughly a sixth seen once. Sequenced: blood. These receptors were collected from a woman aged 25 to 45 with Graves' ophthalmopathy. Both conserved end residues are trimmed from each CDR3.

cdr3_aa: ASSLRTGEASYGYT
cdr3_length: 14
v_call: TRBV7-8

cdr3_aa: ASRSGGMNTEAF
cdr3_length: 12
v_call: TRBV6-1

cdr3_aa: ASSLKIEQPNEKLF
cdr3_length: 14
v_call: TRBV13

cdr3_aa: SASSDRGTEAF
cdr3_length: 11
v_call: TRBV20-1

cdr3_aa: ASSQRNPRSRDEPYEQY
cdr3_length: 17
v_call: TRBV14

cdr3_aa: SARDWRGSYNEQF
cdr3_length: 13
v_call: TRBV20-1

cdr3_aa: ASSQTSVFLGGNEQF
cdr3_length: 15
v_call: TRBV3-1

cdr3_aa: ASSLEPGEAYEQY
cdr3_length: 13
v_call: TRBV5-1

cdr3_aa: ASSGEGGLVSNEQF
cdr3_length: 14
v_call: TRBV5-1

cdr3_aa: ASSYSPVGTGIRNEQF
cdr3_length: 16
v_call: TRBV6-6

cdr3_aa: ASSSLSGTGELF
cdr3_length: 12
v_call: TRBV7-2

cdr3_aa: ASSSPGMGYGYT
cdr3_length: 12
v_call: TRBV7-9

cdr3_aa: ASSTAQGQPQH
cdr3_length: 11
v_call: TRBV5-6

cdr3_aa: AWRVGSGNTIY
cdr3_length: 11
v_call: TRBV30

cdr3_aa: ASSPKEGPLGNQPQH
cdr3_length: 15
v_call: TRBV4-1

cdr3_aa: ASSWRTGDLTEAF
cdr3_length: 13
v_call: TRBV5-1